Below are 22 T cell receptor beta chains sequenced from a single sample in a study of T cell responses to AZD1222 COVID-19 vaccine. Only in-frame clones appear in the TCRdb table, and some are missing; sequencing was by immunoSEQ multiplex PCR. The data hold just under 150,000 clones, with 70% to 90% observed a single time. Sequencing used peripheral blood, obtained 28 days after the second dose of the MenACWY control vaccine. The receptors originated from an adult who received the MenACWY meningococcal vaccine as a control.

The chain has TRBV20-1 and TRBJ2-7; perhaps TRBD1 as D (6 bases). CDR1 is DFQATT and CDR2 is SNEGSKA in the germline V gene (reference sequence). CDR3 size: 14 residues. The germline V and J ends were trimmed by 3 bases and 3 bases, with 15 bases remaining between them. The CDR3 here is CSASRGTTYYEQYF. The CDR3 DNA is TGCAGTGCTAGTAGGGGGACAACTTACTACGAGCAGTACTTC.

The chain has TRBV19 and TRBJ2-3, with 7 nucleotides matching TRBD2. The CDR3 extends over 16 amino acids. The V gene end was trimmed by 3 bases and the J gene end by 1 base; junction bases not matched to a gene: 7. CDR1 LNHDA and CDR2 SQIVND come from the germline V gene (reference sequence). The CDR3 sequence: CASSMGAGRRTDTQYF. In DNA, the CDR3 is TGTGCCAGTAGTATGGGAGCGGGACGACGCACAGATACGCAGTATTTT.

The V call is TRBV7-2, the J call TRBJ1-1; D is uncertain. Deletions cut 5 bases from V and 1 base from J, with 11 bases between. The CDR3 is made up of 14 amino acids. CDR1 and CDR2 (germline): SGHTA, FQGNSA. CDR3 loop: CASSESQRNTEAFF. For the CDR3, the DNA is TGTGCCAGCAGCGAATCACAGAGGAACACTGAAGCTTTCTTT.

CDR3 amino acids: CASSSLQGLGTYGYTF. CDR3 in DNA: TGTGCCAGCAGTTCCTTACAGGGGTTGGGAACCTATGGCTACACCTTC. This sequence joins TRBV28 and TRBJ1-2; 7 nucleotides align to TRBD1. Germline CDR1 is MDHEN and CDR2 is SYDVKM. This CDR3 contains 16 residues. After removal of 4 bases from V and 4 bases from J, the junction contained 12 bases not matched to a gene.

CDR3 DNA: TGTGCCAGCAGCCAAGATTCAGGGGAGAGGAATTCACCCCTCCACTTT. Encoded protein: CASSQDSGERNSPLHF. This chain links TRBV3-1 (or the pseudogene TRBV3-2) with TRBJ1-6; possibly TRBD1 for D (6 bases). This CDR3 comprises 16 residues. Trimming took 0 bases from V and 7 from J, leaving 13 bases between them. Germline CDR1 and CDR2: LGHDT and YNNKEL (reference sequence).

The chain joins TRBV18 to TRBJ1-1; possible D gene TRBD1, 6 bases. Trimming stripped 2 bases from V and 5 bases from J, with 18 bases between. The length of the CDR3 is 16 residues. Germline V gene sequence: CDR1 KGHSH, CDR2 LQKENI. CDR3 bases: TGTGCCAGCTCACCAATGGACAGTAGCCCCAGTACTGAAGCTTTCTTT. Translated, it gives CASSPMDSSPSTEAFF.

This clone is a singleton in its sample. J is TRBJ2-3 and V is TRBV6-2 or TRBV6-3; 8 nucleotides line up with TRBD1. The CDR3 contains 15 residues. With V trimmed by 6 bases and J by 2 bases, 7 bases remained unmatched. Germline V lookup: CDR1 MNHEY, CDR2 SVGEGT. The CDR3 sequence: CASSFGQGNTDTQYF. Written as DNA, the CDR3 is TGTGCCAGCAGCTTTGGACAGGGAAACACAGATACGCAGTATTTT.

The gene calls are TRBV2 and TRBJ2-1, with 9 bases matching TRBD1. Germline assignment: CDR1 SNHLY and CDR2 FYNNEI. Trimming at V came to 4 bases and at J to 4 bases, leaving 5 bases not matched to a gene. The CDR3 totals 15 residues. In DNA, the CDR3 is TGTGCCAGCAGTGGGGGACAGGGTTCTTACAATGAGCAGTTCTTC. Protein: CASSGGQGSYNEQFF.

The rearrangement links TRBV5-1 to TRBJ1-2; 10 bases match TRBD1. CDR1 is SGHRS and CDR2 is YFSETQ in the germline V gene. The V gene end was trimmed by 1 base and the J gene end by 5 bases; junction bases not matched to a gene: 2. The CDR3 loop spans 14 amino acids. CDR3 sequence reads: CASSLRDRGYGYTF. CDR3 bases: TGCGCCAGCAGCTTGCGGGACAGGGGATATGGCTACACCTTC.

V is TRBV7-3 and J is TRBJ2-1; 8 bases line up with TRBD2. V lost 5 bases to trimming and J lost 7 bases; unmatched junction nucleotides: 10. The CDR3 runs to 15 residues. Germline V lookup: CDR1 SGHTA, CDR2 FQGTGA. The chain's CDR3 is CASSPHQAGVNEQFF. For the CDR3, the DNA is TGTGCCAGCAGCCCCCATCAAGCGGGGGTAAATGAGCAGTTCTTC.

This clone was found a few times. V usage is TRBV28 and J usage is TRBJ2-1, with D unclear. This CDR3 is built from 17 residues. CDR1 is MDHEN and CDR2 is SYDVKM in the germline V gene. Trimming left V 4 bases short and J 0 bases short, with 16 bases between. DNA of the CDR3: TGTGCCAGCAGTTCACCCAGTGCGGAGAGCTCCTACAATGAGCAGTTCTTC. Its protein is CASSSPSAESSYNEQFF.

The J gene is TRBJ1-6, the V gene TRBV30; TRBD1 might be the D (5 bases). The germline V gene encodes CDR1 GTSNPN and CDR2 SVGIG (reference sequence). The V end was cut by 4 bases, the J end by 10 bases, with 11 bases between. This CDR3 region has 12 residues. The CDR3 bases are TGTGCCTGGATGGGACGGGGGTCACCCCTCCACTTT. Amino acids: CAWMGRGSPLHF. The full variable domain, in which reference TRBV30 and TRBJ1-6 provide the parts outside the CDR3, is SQTIHQWPATLVQPVGSPLSLECTVEGTSNPNLYWYRQAAGRGLQLLFYSVGIGQISSEVPQNLSASRPQDRQFILSSKKLLLSDSGFYLCAWMGRGSPLHFGNGTRLTVT.

The rearrangement links TRBV3-1 (or the pseudogene TRBV3-2) to TRBJ1-1; D ambiguous. V lost 1 base, J lost 4 bases, and 10 bases lay in between. Germline lookup yields CDR1 LGHDT and CDR2 YNNKEL (reference sequence). This CDR3 has 14 residues. The CDR3: CASSQVGAGTEAFF. CDR3 bases: TGTGCCAGCAGCCAAGTAGGAGCGGGCACTGAAGCTTTCTTT.

The chain has TRBV6-5 and TRBJ2-7, with 7 bases lining up with TRBD1. V was pared by 11 bases and J by 4 bases, with 8 bases of the junction left unmatched. This CDR3 is 12 amino acids long. Looked up from germline, CDR1 is MNHEY and CDR2 is SVGAGI. The CDR3 loop is CAVTGDGYEQYF. CDR3 bases: TGTGCCGTCACAGGGGACGGGTACGAGCAGTACTTC.

The V gene is TRBV19, the J gene TRBJ1-5; D gene uncertain. The germline V gene encodes CDR1 LNHDA and CDR2 SQIVND (reference sequence). Trimming shortened V by 3 bases and J by 6 bases, and 21 bases separated the two germline ends. The CDR3 length is 17 residues. As DNA, the CDR3 is TGTGCCAGTAGTATCTTGGGCGCAATTTATGGGCGTCAGCCCCAGCATTTT. Its translation: CASSILGAIYGRQPQHF.

This chain uses TRBV6-5 with TRBJ1-2, with D possibly being TRBD1 (6 bases). Germline V CDR1 and CDR2: MNHEY, SVGAGI. The CDR3 loop spans 15 amino acids. V was trimmed by 2 bases and J by 6 bases, leaving 16 bases between them. CDR3 DNA sequence: TGTGCCAGCAGTTACCGGGGGCAGGGCACCCATGGCTACACCTTC. Translating it yields CASSYRGQGTHGYTF.

This clone occurred a few times. The chain links TRBV27 to TRBJ2-1, with D tentatively TRBD1 (6 bases). Germline V gene data show CDR1 as MNHEY and CDR2 as SMNVEV (reference sequence). Trimming shortened V by 6 bases and J by 4 bases, and 16 bases separated the two germline ends. This CDR3 has 15 amino acids. Written as DNA, the CDR3 is TGTGCCAGCAGCGTACAGGGTCGGCTTTACAATGAGCAGTTCTTC. It is translated as CASSVQGRLYNEQFF.

V usage is TRBV6-1 and J usage is TRBJ1-1, with D perhaps matching TRBD1 (6 bases). CDR1 MNHNS and CDR2 SASEGT come from the germline V gene. The CDR3 sequence is 18 residues long. V lost 2 bases, J lost 1 base, and 20 bases lay in between. The CDR3 here is CASSELGFLGHQNTEAFF. The CDR3 region has the DNA TGTGCCAGCAGTGAATTGGGGTTTTTGGGACACCAGAACACTGAAGCTTTCTTT.

This chain uses TRBV7-9 with TRBJ2-1, with 13 bases that match TRBD2. Unmatched junction bases numbered 10, after V lost 5 bases and J lost 0 bases. This CDR3 contains 19 residues. Per the germline V gene, CDR1 is SEHNR and CDR2 is FQNEAQ (reference sequence). CDR3 sequence: CASSPGLAGRLSSYNEQFF. For the CDR3, the DNA is TGTGCCAGCAGCCCGGGACTAGCGGGGCGACTAAGCTCCTACAATGAGCAGTTCTTC.

This clone was detected only a few times. V and J are TRBV3-1 (or the pseudogene TRBV3-2) and TRBJ1-1; 7 bases map to TRBD1. The CDR3 runs 18 residues. CDR1 is LGHDT and CDR2 is YNNKEL in the germline V gene (reference sequence). With 0 bases clipped from V and 2 bases from J, the junction kept 12 bases outside the gene matches. As DNA, the CDR3 is TGTGCCAGCAGCCAAGATCTAAGAAGGGGGCGCGGAAACACTGAAGCTTTCTTT. It specifies CASSQDLRRGRGNTEAFF.

This clone was observed once. V usage is TRBV2 and J usage is TRBJ2-7; tentatively, D is TRBD1 (6 bases). V lost 7 bases and J lost 3, with 16 bases in between. CDR3 length: 14 amino acids. Germline-derived CDR1 and CDR2 are SNHLY and FYNNEI. CDR3 region: CASKGLGTYYEQYF. CDR3 nucleotides: TGTGCCAGCAAGGGGCTCGGGACATACTACGAGCAGTACTTC.

The chain links TRBV12-5 to TRBJ1-4; no clear D gene. V lost 10 bases, J lost 6 bases, and 18 bases lay in between. The CDR3 spans 14 residues. The V gene's germline CDR1 is LGHNT and CDR2 FRNRAP. CDR3 sequence (DNA): TGTGCTACTCTCGGGAGGGTTTCGGATGAAAAACTGTTTTTT. The encoded protein is CATLGRVSDEKLFF.